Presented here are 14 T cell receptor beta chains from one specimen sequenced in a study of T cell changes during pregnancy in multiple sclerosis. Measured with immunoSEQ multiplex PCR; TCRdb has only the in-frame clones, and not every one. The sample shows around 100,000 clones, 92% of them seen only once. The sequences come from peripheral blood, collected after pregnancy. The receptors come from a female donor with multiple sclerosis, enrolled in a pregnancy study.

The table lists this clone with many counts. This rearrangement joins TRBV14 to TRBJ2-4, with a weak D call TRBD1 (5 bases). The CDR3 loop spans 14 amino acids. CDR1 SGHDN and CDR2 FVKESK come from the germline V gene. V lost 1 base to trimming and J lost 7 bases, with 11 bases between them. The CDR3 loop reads CASSQAPGKNIQYF. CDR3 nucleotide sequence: TGTGCCAGCAGCCAAGCGCCAGGGAAGAACATTCAGTACTTC.

CDR3 sequence reads: CASSEFGSERGKLFF. The CDR3 coding sequence is TGTGCCAGCAGTGAATTTGGTAGTGAACGAGGAAAACTGTTTTTT. V and J are TRBV25-1 and TRBJ1-4, with D uncertain. CDR1 is MGHDK and CDR2 is SYGVNS in the germline V gene. The length of the CDR3 is 15 residues. V shed 1 base and J shed 10 bases, with 16 bases lying between them.

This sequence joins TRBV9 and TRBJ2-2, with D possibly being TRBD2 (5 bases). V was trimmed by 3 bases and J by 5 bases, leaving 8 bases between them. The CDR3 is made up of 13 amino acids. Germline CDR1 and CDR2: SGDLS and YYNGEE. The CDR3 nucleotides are TGTGCCAGCAGCGCCTCGGGGACCGGGGAGCTGTTTTTT. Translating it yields CASSASGTGELFF.

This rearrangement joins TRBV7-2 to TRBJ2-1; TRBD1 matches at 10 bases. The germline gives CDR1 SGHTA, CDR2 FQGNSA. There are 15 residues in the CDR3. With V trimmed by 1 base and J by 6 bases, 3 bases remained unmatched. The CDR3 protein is CASSLGGTGANEQFF. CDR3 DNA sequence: TGTGCCAGCAGCTTAGGAGGGACAGGGGCCAATGAGCAGTTCTTC.

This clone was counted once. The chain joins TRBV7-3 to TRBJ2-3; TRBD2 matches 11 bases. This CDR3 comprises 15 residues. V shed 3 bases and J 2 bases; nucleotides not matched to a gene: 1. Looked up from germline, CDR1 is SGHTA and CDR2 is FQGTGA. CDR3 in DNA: TGTGCCAGCAGCTTGACTAGCGGGGTCACAGATACGCAGTATTTT. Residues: CASSLTSGVTDTQYF. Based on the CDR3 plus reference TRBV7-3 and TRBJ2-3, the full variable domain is GAGVSQTPSNKVTEKGKYVELRCDPISGHTALYWYRQSLGQGPEFLIYFQGTGAADDSGLPNDRFFAVRPEGSVSTLKIQRTERGDSAVYLCASSLTSGVTDTQYFGPGTRLTVL.

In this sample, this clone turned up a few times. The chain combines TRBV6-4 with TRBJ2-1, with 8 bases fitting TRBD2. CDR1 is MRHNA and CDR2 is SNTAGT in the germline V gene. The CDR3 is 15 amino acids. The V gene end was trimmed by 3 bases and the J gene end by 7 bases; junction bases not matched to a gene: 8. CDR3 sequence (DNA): TGTGCCAGCAGTGAGATCGGGGGGGGGAATAATGAGCAGTTCTTC. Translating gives CASSEIGGGNNEQFF.

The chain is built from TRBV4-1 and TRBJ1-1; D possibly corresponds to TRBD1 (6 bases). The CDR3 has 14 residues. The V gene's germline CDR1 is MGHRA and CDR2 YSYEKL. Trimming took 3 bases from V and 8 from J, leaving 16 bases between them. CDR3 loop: CASSHRIHREEAFF. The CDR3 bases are TGCGCCAGCAGCCACCGTATTCACAGGGAAGAAGCTTTCTTT.

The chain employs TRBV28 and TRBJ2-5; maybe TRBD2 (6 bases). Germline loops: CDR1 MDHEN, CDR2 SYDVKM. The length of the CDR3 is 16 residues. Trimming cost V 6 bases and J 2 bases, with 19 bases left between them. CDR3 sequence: CASRRLVLRAQETQYF. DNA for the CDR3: TGTGCCAGCAGACGACTAGTTTTGAGGGCTCAAGAGACCCAGTACTTC. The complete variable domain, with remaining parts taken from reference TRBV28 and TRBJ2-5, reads DVKVTQSSRYLVKRTGEKVFLECVQDMDHENMFWYRQDPGLGLRLIYFSYDVKMKEKGDIPEGYSVSREKKERFSLILESASTNQTSMYLCASRRLVLRAQETQYFGPGTRLLVL.

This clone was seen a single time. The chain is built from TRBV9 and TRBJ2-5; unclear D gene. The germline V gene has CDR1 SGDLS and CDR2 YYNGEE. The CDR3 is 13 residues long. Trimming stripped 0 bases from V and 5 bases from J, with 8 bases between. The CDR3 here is CASSVAGPETQYF. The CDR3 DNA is TGTGCCAGCAGCGTAGCAGGTCCGGAGACCCAGTACTTC.

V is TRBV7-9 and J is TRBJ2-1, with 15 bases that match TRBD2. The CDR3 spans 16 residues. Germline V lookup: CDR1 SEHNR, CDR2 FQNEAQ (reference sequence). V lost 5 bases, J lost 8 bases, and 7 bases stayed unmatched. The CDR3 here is CASSIGLAGGPDEQFF. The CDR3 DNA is TGTGCCAGCAGCATCGGACTAGCGGGAGGGCCTGATGAGCAGTTCTTC.

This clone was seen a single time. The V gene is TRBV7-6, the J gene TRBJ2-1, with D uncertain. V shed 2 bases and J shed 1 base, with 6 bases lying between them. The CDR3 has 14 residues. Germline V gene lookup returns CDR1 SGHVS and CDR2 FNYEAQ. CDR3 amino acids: CASSLRDSYNEQFF. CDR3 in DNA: TGTGCCAGCAGCTTAAGAGATTCCTACAATGAGCAGTTCTTC.

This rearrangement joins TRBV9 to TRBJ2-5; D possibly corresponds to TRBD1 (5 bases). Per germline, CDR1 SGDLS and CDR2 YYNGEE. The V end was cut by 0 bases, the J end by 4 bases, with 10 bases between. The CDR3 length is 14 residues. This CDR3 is CASSVGDSPETQYF. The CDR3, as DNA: TGTGCCAGCAGCGTAGGCGACAGTCCAGAGACCCAGTACTTC.

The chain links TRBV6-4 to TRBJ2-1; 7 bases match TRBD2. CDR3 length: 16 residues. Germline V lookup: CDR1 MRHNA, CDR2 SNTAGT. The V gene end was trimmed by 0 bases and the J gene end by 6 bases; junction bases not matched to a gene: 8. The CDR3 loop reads CASSDSGGGEVNEQFF. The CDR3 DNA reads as TGTGCCAGCAGTGACTCCGGGGGAGGGGAGGTCAATGAGCAGTTCTTC.

In DNA, the CDR3 is TGTGCCAGCAGCTTAGGGTCTAGCTTGTCAGATACGCAGTATTTT. It specifies CASSLGSSLSDTQYF. The V call is TRBV13, the J call TRBJ2-3; a weak D match, TRBD2 (5 bases). Trimming removed 0 bases from V and 4 bases from J, with 11 bases in between. This CDR3 is 15 amino acids long. Germline V lookup: CDR1 PRHDT, CDR2 FYEKMQ (reference sequence).